This T cell receptor beta chain appears in the sequencing data of a study of Graves' ophthalmopathy and Graves' hyperthyroidism. Overall study context: Stable hyperthyroidism meant no progression to ophthalmopathy within 18 months of follow-up. Study outcomes and limitations: Most expanded clonotypes from thyroid (those above 0.001 frequency) were also found in blood.

The CDR3 is 14 residues long. The ends lost 7 bases at V and 6 bases at J; junction bases unmatched: 5. In germline, CDR1 is MNHEY, CDR2 SVGAGI. RNA transcripts were the template, and TCR beta CDR3 regions were amplified from them. First-round RT-PCR employed HTBI primers, with a second-round multiplex PCR after it. TCRdb re-called the multiplex PCR reads with MiXCR, one entry per CDR3 protein. The sample has 1 million to 1.3 million distinct CDR3 sequences, less than 45% seen once; the top ten hold 11%. To note about this clonotype: What it binds is unknown.

Exclusion criteria comprised other autoimmune diseases, uncontrolled infections, pregnancy or lactation in patients. The receptor was derived from an adult man with Graves' hyperthyroidism. The chain has TRBV6-5 and TRBJ1-4; 10 bases map to TRBD1. Specimen: peripheral blood or thyroid tissue (not recorded which). In DNA, the CDR3 is TGTGCCAGCAACACCGGGACAGGGGATGAAAAACTGTTTTTT. It yields the protein CASNTGTGDEKLFF.